These 10 T cell receptor beta chains were all obtained from the same sample, sequenced in a study of identical twins. TCRdb fed the 5' RACE reads into MiXCR, producing one record per CDR3 protein. The data hold 200,000 or so distinct CDR3 sequences, with less than 8% observed a single time. A further study also used this sample, focusing on yellow fever vaccine responses in identical twins.

The sample was memory (CD45RO+) T cells sorted from blood. These receptors were collected from a woman under 30 in good health.

The rearrangement links TRBV20-1 to TRBJ1-2; D is possibly TRBD1 (5 bases). This CDR3 is built from 14 residues. Trimming took 2 bases from V and 5 from J, leaving 15 bases between them. Germline V gene lookup returns CDR1 DFQATT and CDR2 SNEGSKA (reference sequence). CDR3 residues: CSARPRSDSYGYTF. The CDR3 region has the DNA TGCAGTGCTAGACCCCGAAGCGACAGTTATGGCTACACCTTC.

This CDR3 is CASSLGTSVETQYF. CDR3 DNA sequence: TGCGCCAGCAGCTTGGGGACTAGCGTGGAGACCCAGTACTTC. The chain uses TRBV5-1 and TRBJ2-5, with 9 positions matching TRBD2. Germline V gene sequence: CDR1 SGHRS, CDR2 YFSETQ. This CDR3 has 14 amino acids. V was pared by 0 bases and J by 5 bases, with 2 bases of the junction left unmatched.

In its sample, this clonotype was seen many times. This chain joins TRBV7-9 and TRBJ2-1; D gene ambiguous. CDR1 SEHNR and CDR2 FQNEAQ come from the germline V gene (reference sequence). This CDR3 comprises 14 residues. The V end lost 8 bases, the J end lost 5 bases, and 16 bases lay between the germline ends. In nucleotides, the CDR3 is TGTGCCAGCGGAGCATTGAGGATGAACAATGAGCAGTTCTTC. This gives the protein CASGALRMNNEQFF.

This clonotype has at least ten counts. The V and J genes are TRBV7-2 and TRBJ1-5, with 8 bases that match TRBD1. J gave up 5 bases and V 4 bases, and 1 base lay outside the gene matches. The CDR3 is 13 amino acids. Germline V gives CDR1 SGHTA, CDR2 FQGNSA. The CDR3 sequence: CASSSQGDQPQHF. CDR3 nucleotides: TGTGCCAGCAGCTCACAGGGGGATCAGCCCCAGCATTTT.

CDR3 bases: TGTGCCAGCAGCCAATGGACAGGGAGTGAGACCCAGTACTTC. It specifies CASSQWTGSETQYF. The gene calls are TRBV14 and TRBJ2-5, with 8 positions matching TRBD1. J was trimmed by 5 bases and V by 2 bases; bases with no gene match: 4. Germline V CDR1 and CDR2: SGHDN, FVKESK. This CDR3 has 14 residues. Variable domain in full (rest from reference TRBV14 and TRBJ2-5): EAGVTQFPSHSVIEKGQTVTLRCDPISGHDNLYWYRRVMGKEIKFLLHFVKESKQDESGMPNNRFLAERTGGTYSTLKVQPAELEDSGVYFCASSQWTGSETQYFGPGTRLLVL.

The rearrangement links TRBV5-5 to TRBJ2-5, with D possibly being TRBD1 or TRBD2 (5 bases each). V was pared by 4 bases and J by 4 bases, with 17 bases between. CDR3 length equals 15 residues. Germline V gives CDR1 SGHKS, CDR2 YYEKEE (reference sequence). DNA of the CDR3: TGTGCCAGCAGCAGAACCGGGACGGTGGGAGAGACCCAGTACTTC. Its protein is CASSRTGTVGETQYF.

This clonotype was recorded many times. This chain uses TRBV20-1 with TRBJ2-7, with 10 bases aligning to TRBD1. Germline V gene sequence: CDR1 DFQATT, CDR2 SNEGSKA (reference sequence). CDR3 length: 12 residues. The CDR3: CSGTGARDEQYF. The CDR3 coding sequence is TGCAGCGGGACAGGGGCCCGAGACGAGCAGTACTTC.

This clonotype was detected only a few times. V usage is TRBV7-3 and J usage is TRBJ2-6; 8 nucleotides agree with TRBD1. V gave up 5 bases and J gave up 0 bases; unmatched junction bases: 15. This CDR3 contains 20 residues. Germline assignment: CDR1 SGHTA and CDR2 FQGTGA. CDR3 nucleotide sequence: TGTGCCAGCAGCCCCTCGGGTTTACAGGGGGAGGTCTCTGGGGCCAACGTCCTGACTTTC. It yields the protein CASSPSGLQGEVSGANVLTF. Complete variable domain (other parts from reference TRBV7-3 and TRBJ2-6): GAGVSQTPSNKVTEKGKYVELRCDPISGHTALYWYRQSLGQGPEFLIYFQGTGAADDSGLPNDRFFAVRPEGSVSTLKIQRTERGDSAVYLCASSPSGLQGEVSGANVLTFGAGSRLTVL.

This chain connects TRBV20-1 to TRBJ2-4; 11 nucleotides match TRBD2. The CDR3 is 16 residues long. Losses at the gene ends were 6 bases for V and 0 bases for J; bases not matched to a gene: 7. Per the germline V gene, CDR1 is DFQATT and CDR2 is SNEGSKA (reference sequence). CDR3 sequence (DNA): TGCAGTGCCTCCCCTGGACTAGCGGGAGCCAAAAACATTCAGTACTTC. Translation gives CSASPGLAGAKNIQYF.

On this clonotype: A much more abundant neighbour one base away suggests this may be a read error. Written as DNA, the CDR3 is TGTGCCAGCAGCTTAGAGCAGAGCTCCTACGAGCAGTACTTC. Protein sequence: CASSLEQSSYEQYF. The gene calls are TRBV11-1 and TRBJ2-7; D uncertain. Germline loops: CDR1 SGHAT, CDR2 FQDESV (reference sequence). This CDR3 spans 14 amino acids. Between the trimmed V and J ends, which lost 1 base and 0 bases, there was a span of 7 bases.